Listed below are T cell receptor beta chains from one sample, sequenced in a study of STAT5B mutations in CD4+ large granular lymphocyte leukemia. The assay was immunoSEQ multiplex PCR, and TCRdb's table has in-frame clones only and misses some. The repertoire holds 30,000 to 40,000 clones, with approximately 69% as singletons. Sequencing used CD4+ T cells from blood buffy coats. These receptors all come from a human donor in good health. The CDR3 runs from the conserved cysteine through the conserved F or W. D genes are given only for firm matches. Clone size is shown for a subset of rows, as once, few, many or a class of expanded clone.

V: TRBV19; D: NA; J: TRBJ1-2; size: once; CDR3: CATAHRDQGYGYTF; DNA: TGTGCCACCGCGCATCGGGACCAAGGCTATGGCTACACCTTC
V: TRBV12-5; D: TRBD1; J: TRBJ1-2; size: NA; CDR3: CASTGVFPYGYTF; DNA: TGTGCTTCGACAGGGGTTTTTCCCTATGGCTACACCTTC
V: TRBV19; D: NA; J: TRBJ1-5; size: few; CDR3: CAIGINQPQHF; DNA: TGTGCCATCGGGATCAATCAGCCCCAGCATTTT
V: TRBV27; D: NA; J: TRBJ1-6; size: NA; CDR3: CASSSDSYNSPLHF; DNA: TGTGCCAGCAGTTCCGACTCCTATAATTCACCCCTCCACTTT
V: TRBV20-1; D: NA; J: TRBJ2-7; size: few; CDR3: CSAKGSYEQYF; DNA: TGCAGTGCTAAGGGGTCGTACGAGCAGTACTTC
V: TRBV9; D: TRBD1; J: TRBJ1-2; size: NA; CDR3: CASSVETGFRGYTF; DNA: TGTGCCAGCAGCGTCGAGACAGGGTTCCGAGGCTACACCTTC
V: TRBV7-3; D: NA; J: TRBJ2-2; size: once; CDR3: CASSSPNTGELFF; DNA: TGTGCCAGCAGCTCCCCAAACACCGGGGAGCTGTTTTTT
V: TRBV7-9; D: NA; J: TRBJ1-3; size: NA; CDR3: CASSLYSRSTGNTIYF; DNA: TGTGCCAGCAGCTTATATTCCCGTAGTACTGGAAACACCATATATTTT
V: TRBV7-2; D: NA; J: TRBJ1-3; size: once; CDR3: CASSLSRSGNTIYF; DNA: TGTGCCAGCAGCTTATCAAGGTCTGGAAACACCATATATTTT
V: TRBV6-5; D: NA; J: TRBJ1-1; size: NA; CDR3: CASSYSWDRTEAFF; DNA: TGTGCCAGCAGTTACTCGTGGGATAGGACTGAAGCTTTCTTT
V: TRBV5-1; D: TRBD1; J: TRBJ1-4; size: NA; CDR3: CASRQGVNEKLFF; DNA: TGCGCCAGCCGACAGGGGGTTAATGAAAAACTGTTTTTT
V: TRBV10-1; D: TRBD1; J: TRBJ1-1; size: NA; CDR3: CADYRGLNTEAFF; DNA: TGCGCCGACTACAGGGGGCTAAACACTGAAGCTTTCTTT
V: TRBV4-3; D: NA; J: TRBJ2-7; size: NA; CDR3: CASSQVGQGYEQYF; DNA: TGCGCCAGCAGCCAAGTCGGGCAGGGCTACGAGCAGTACTTC
V: TRBV7-9; D: NA; J: TRBJ2-7; size: NA; CDR3: CASSHREASYEQYF; DNA: TGTGCCAGCAGCCATCGGGAAGCCTCCTACGAGCAGTACTTC
V: TRBV19; D: NA; J: TRBJ2-2; size: once; CDR3: CASSTQRTFTGELFF; DNA: TGTGCCAGTAGTACCCAACGGACTTTCACCGGGGAGCTGTTTTTT
V: TRBV7-2; D: NA; J: TRBJ1-6; size: few; CDR3: CASSFSGLAYNSPLHF; DNA: TGTGCCAGCAGTTTCTCAGGTTTGGCCTATAATTCACCCCTCCACTTT
V: TRBV7-2; D: TRBD1; J: TRBJ2-2; size: once; CDR3: CASSFRDRANTGELFF; DNA: TGTGCCAGCAGCTTCCGGGACAGGGCGAACACCGGGGAGCTGTTTTTT
V: TRBV6-5; D: TRBD1; J: TRBJ1-6; size: few; CDR3: CASRRDRLNSPLHF; DNA: TGTGCCAGCAGGCGGGACAGGTTAAATTCACCCCTCCACTTT
V: TRBV6-5; D: NA; J: TRBJ1-4; size: NA; CDR3: CASSLDWDNNEKLFF; DNA: TGTGCCAGCAGCCTCGATTGGGACAATAATGAAAAACTGTTTTTT
V: TRBV7-9; D: TRBD1; J: TRBJ1-2; size: NA; CDR3: CASSFGQGAHPYGYTF; DNA: TGTGCCAGCAGCTTCGGACAGGGGGCGCATCCCTATGGCTACACCTTC
V: TRBV9; D: NA; J: TRBJ1-4; size: few; CDR3: CASSVTSGLNEKLFF; DNA: TGTGCCAGCAGCGTGACCTCAGGGTTAAATGAAAAACTGTTTTTT
V: TRBV7-2; D: TRBD1; J: TRBJ1-6; size: medium-sized; CDR3: CASRGQGNSPLHF; DNA: TGTGCCAGCAGAGGACAGGGGAATTCACCCCTCCACTTT
V: TRBV6-6; D: TRBD1; J: TRBJ1-5; size: NA; CDR3: CASKDRGWQPQHF; DNA: TGTGCCAGCAAGGACAGGGGTTGGCAGCCCCAGCATTTT
V: TRBV9; D: NA; J: TRBJ2-5; size: NA; CDR3: CASSVATEETQYF; DNA: TGTGCCAGCAGCGTAGCAACAGAGGAGACCCAGTACTTC
V: TRBV5-5; D: NA; J: TRBJ1-5; size: NA; CDR3: CASSLVLGQPQHF; DNA: TGTGCCAGCAGCTTGGTTTTAGGGCAGCCCCAGCATTTT
V: TRBV18; D: NA; J: TRBJ1-5; size: NA; CDR3: CASSPDRNQPQHF; DNA: TGTGCCAGCTCACCCGACAGGAATCAGCCCCAGCATTTT
V: TRBV4-3; D: TRBD1; J: TRBJ2-7; size: NA; CDR3: CASSPTGTGVRYF; DNA: TGCGCCAGCAGCCCAACCGGGACAGGGGTTAGGTACTTC
V: TRBV18; D: NA; J: TRBJ2-1; size: NA; CDR3: CASSPVQGNNEQFF; DNA: TGTGCCAGCTCACCAGTGCAGGGCAACAATGAGCAGTTCTTC
V: TRBV10-3; D: TRBD1; J: TRBJ1-2; size: NA; CDR3: CAISVVQGQGRDYGYTF; DNA: TGTGCCATCAGTGTGGTCCAGGGACAGGGGAGGGACTATGGCTACACCTTC
V: TRBV10-3; D: NA; J: TRBJ1-1; size: NA; CDR3: CATQGQDMNTEAFF; DNA: TGTGCCACCCAAGGGCAGGACATGAACACTGAAGCTTTCTTT
V: TRBV6-5; D: NA; J: TRBJ1-1; size: once; CDR3: CASSLTGSSTEAFF; DNA: TGTGCCAGCAGTCTAACAGGGTCGAGCACTGAAGCTTTCTTT
V: TRBV21-1; D: NA; J: TRBJ2-3; size: NA; CDR3: CASGKTYYRPTDTQYF; DNA: TGTGCCAGCGGAAAAACTTATTACCGACCTACAGATACGCAGTATTTT
V: TRBV4-3; D: NA; J: TRBJ1-3; size: NA; CDR3: CASSQDPGGASGNTIYF; DNA: TGCGCCAGCAGCCAAGACCCGGGGGGAGCCTCTGGAAACACCATATATTTT
V: TRBV18; D: TRBD2; J: TRBJ2-2; size: NA; CDR3: CASSPNRGDTGELFF; DNA: TGTGCCAGCTCACCAAATCGGGGGGACACCGGGGAGCTGTTTTTT
V: TRBV30; D: TRBD1; J: TRBJ1-4; size: NA; CDR3: CAWRGQESEKLFF; DNA: TGTGCCTGGAGGGGACAGGAAAGTGAAAAACTGTTTTTT
V: TRBV6-5; D: NA; J: TRBJ2-1; size: NA; CDR3: CASSLNRLNEQFF; DNA: TGTGCCAGCAGCCTTAACCGGCTAAATGAGCAGTTCTTC
V: TRBV7-2; D: TRBD2; J: TRBJ2-2; size: NA; CDR3: CASSSPGLAGGNTGELFF; DNA: TGTGCCAGCAGCTCCCCGGGACTAGCGGGGGGGAACACCGGGGAGCTGTTTTTT
V: TRBV28; D: NA; J: TRBJ2-5; size: NA; CDR3: CASSSSGRAEKTQYF; DNA: TGTGCCAGCAGTTCAAGCGGGCGGGCAGAAAAGACCCAGTACTTC
V: TRBV4-3; D: TRBD1; J: TRBJ1-4; size: NA; CDR3: CASSQDTGQGGLNEKLFF; DNA: TGCGCCAGCAGCCAAGACACGGGACAGGGGGGCCTTAATGAAAAACTGTTTTTT
V: TRBV23-1; D: NA; J: TRBJ2-3; size: NA; CDR3: CASSQSAGVFSTDTQYF; DNA: TGCGCCAGCAGTCAATCAGCAGGGGTCTTTAGCACAGATACGCAGTATTTT
V: TRBV2; D: NA; J: TRBJ1-5; size: NA; CDR3: CASSEFEGIGQPQHF; DNA: TGTGCCAGCAGTGAATTCGAGGGAATAGGTCAGCCCCAGCATTTT
V: TRBV25-1; D: NA; J: TRBJ1-2; size: NA; CDR3: CASSEFGVHYGYTF; DNA: TGTGCCAGCAGTGAATTCGGGGTTCACTATGGCTACACCTTC
V: TRBV10-3; D: TRBD1; J: TRBJ1-1; size: few; CDR3: CAINDRGINTEAFF; DNA: TGTGCCATCAACGACAGGGGGATAAATACTGAAGCTTTCTTT
V: TRBV2; D: TRBD2; J: TRBJ2-7; size: NA; CDR3: CASSEGVAGGYEQYF; DNA: TGTGCCAGCAGTGAGGGGGTAGCGGGGGGCTACGAGCAGTACTTC
V: TRBV7-2; D: NA; J: TRBJ1-2; size: NA; CDR3: CASSLIGDYGYTF; DNA: TGTGCCAGCAGCTTAATAGGGGACTATGGCTACACCTTC
V: TRBV6-5; D: NA; J: TRBJ2-7; size: NA; CDR3: CASTPQGSYEQYF; DNA: TGTGCCAGCACCCCCCAGGGTTCCTACGAGCAGTACTTC